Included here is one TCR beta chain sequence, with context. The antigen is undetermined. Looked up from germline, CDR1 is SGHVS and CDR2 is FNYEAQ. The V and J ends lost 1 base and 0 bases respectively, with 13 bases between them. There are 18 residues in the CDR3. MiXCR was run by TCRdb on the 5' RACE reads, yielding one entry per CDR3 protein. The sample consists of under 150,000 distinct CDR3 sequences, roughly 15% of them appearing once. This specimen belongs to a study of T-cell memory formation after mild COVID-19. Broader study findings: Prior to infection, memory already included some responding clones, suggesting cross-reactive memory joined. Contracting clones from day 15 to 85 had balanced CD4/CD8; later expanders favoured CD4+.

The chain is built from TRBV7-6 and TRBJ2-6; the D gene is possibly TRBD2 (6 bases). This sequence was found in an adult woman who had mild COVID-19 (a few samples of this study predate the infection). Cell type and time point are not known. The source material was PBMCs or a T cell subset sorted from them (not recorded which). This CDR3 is CASSLEEGFSSGANVLTF. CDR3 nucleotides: TGTGCCAGCAGCTTAGAGGAGGGGTTCAGCTCTGGGGCCAACGTCCTGACTTTC. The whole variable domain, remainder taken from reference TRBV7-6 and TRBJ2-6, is GAGVSQSPRYKVTKRGQDVALRCDPISGHVSLYWYRQALGQGPEFLTYFNYEAQQDKSGLPNDRFSAERPEGSISTLTIQRTEQRDSAMYRCASSLEEGFSSGANVLTFGAGSRLTVL.